The 31 T cell receptor beta chains below all came from one sample that was sequenced in a study of Graves' ophthalmopathy and Graves' hyperthyroidism. Beta-chain TCR CDR3 regions were amplified from RNA transcripts. Second-round multiplex PCR came after first-round RT-PCR with HTBI primers. MiXCR, applied by TCRdb to the multiplex PCR reads, yields one record per CDR3 protein. The sample consists of hundreds of thousands of distinct CDR3 sequences, around a fifth of them appearing once. The material sequenced was peripheral blood. These TCRs come from a woman aged 50 to 60 with Graves' ophthalmopathy.

Many counts were recorded for this clonotype. The chain couples TRBV7-8 to TRBJ2-6; D is unclear. CDR3 length: 14 amino acids. The ends were cut back, 8 bases at V and 0 bases at J, with 8 bases in the middle. Germline-derived CDR1 and CDR2 are SGHVS and FQNEAQ. The DNA for the CDR3 is TGTGCCAGCTCCCACAGCTCTGGGGCCAACGTCCTGACTTTC. It is translated as CASSHSSGANVLTF.

This clonotype showed up many times. The V and J genes are TRBV7-2 and TRBJ2-5, with D maybe TRBD1 (5 bases). The CDR3 spans 13 residues. The ends were cut back, 3 bases at V and 4 bases at J, with 9 bases in the middle. Germline CDR1 is SGHTA and CDR2 is FQGNSA. CDR3 nucleotide sequence: TGTGCCAGCAGCTTTTGGCAGGGAGAGACCCAGTACTTC. The encoded protein is CASSFWQGETQYF.

This clonotype was detected ten times or more. The V call is TRBV13, the J call TRBJ2-7, with 7 bases fitting TRBD2. The length of the CDR3 is 15 residues. Germline-derived CDR1 and CDR2 are PRHDT and FYEKMQ (reference sequence). The V segment lost 10 bases and the J segment 1 base; nucleotides outside the gene matches: 13. The CDR3 sequence: CATQAQRGDSYEQYF. In DNA, the CDR3 is TGTGCCACGCAGGCCCAGCGGGGCGATTCCTACGAGCAGTACTTC.

This clonotype was seen at least ten times. The chain joins TRBV20-1 to TRBJ2-7; possibly TRBD2 for D (5 bases). The CDR3 sequence is 11 residues long. Germline V gene data show CDR1 as DFQATT and CDR2 as SNEGSKA (reference sequence). V lost 3 bases to trimming and J lost 4 bases, with 7 bases between them. The DNA of the CDR3 is TGCAGTGCTAGCGGGATGTACGAGCAGTACTTC. Translating it yields CSASGMYEQYF.

This clonotype was observed at least ten times. At one end the junction does not follow the germline gene, possibly because of a read error. The chain couples TRBV29-1 to TRBJ2-5, with TRBD2 matching 10 bases. Germline assignment: CDR1 SQVTM and CDR2 ANQGSEA. The CDR3 spans 14 residues. CDR3 sequence: CSVGTSGSQVTQYF. CDR3 in DNA: TGCAGCGTTGGGACTAGCGGATCTCAAGTGACCCAGTACTTC.

This clonotype came up many times. Its ends do not fully match the called genes, so a read error is possible. CDR3 sequence reads: CASSLNQGQPQHF. For the CDR3, the DNA is TGTGCTAGCAGCTTAAATCAGGGTCAGCCCCAGCATTTT. The chain has TRBV7-7 and TRBJ1-5; D might be TRBD1 (5 bases). Germline CDR1 SSHAT, CDR2 FNYEAQ (reference sequence). This CDR3 is 13 amino acids long.

This clonotype was recorded at least ten times. The J gene is TRBJ1-1, the V gene TRBV27, with 12 nucleotides matching TRBD1. CDR3 size: 17 residues. The V gene's germline CDR1 is MNHEY and CDR2 SMNVEV (reference sequence). J was trimmed by 0 bases and V by 5 bases; bases with no gene match: 7. CDR3 in DNA: TGTGCCAGCAGTCCCGGGACAGGGGGCGTCATGAACACTGAAGCTTTCTTT. Protein sequence: CASSPGTGGVMNTEAFF.

This clonotype was recorded many times. The gene calls are TRBV5-1 and TRBJ1-2; 9 bases align to TRBD1. Germline CDR1 SGHRS, CDR2 YFSETQ. V was pared by 4 bases and J by 10 bases, with 14 bases of the junction left unmatched. This CDR3 contains 15 residues. DNA of the CDR3: TGCGCCAGCAGCAGCGGGGACAGGGAGTCAGAGGACTACACCTTC. Amino acids: CASSSGDRESEDYTF. The full variable domain, its missing parts supplied by reference TRBV5-1 and TRBJ1-2, is KAGVTQTPRYLIKTRGQQVTLSCSPISGHRSVSWYQQTPGQGLQFLFEYFSETQRNKGNFPGRFSGRQFSNSRSEMNVSTLELGDSALYLCASSSGDRESEDYTFGSGTRLTVV.

The chain employs TRBV9 and TRBJ1-2; tentative D call: TRBD1 (5 bases). Deletions cut 3 bases from V and 8 bases from J, with 8 bases between. From germline, CDR1 is SGDLS and CDR2 YYNGEE. The CDR3 sequence is 11 residues long. The chain's CDR3 is CASSAGEGYTF. CDR3 sequence (DNA): TGTGCCAGCAGCGCGGGGGAAGGCTACACCTTC. The full variable domain, its missing parts supplied by reference TRBV9 and TRBJ1-2, is DSGVTQTPKHLITATGQRVTLRCSPRSGDLSVYWYQQSLDQGLQFLIQYYNGEERAKGNILERFSAQQFPDLHSELNLSSLELGDSALYFCASSAGEGYTFGSGTRLTVV.

This clonotype was counted ten times or more. The chain is built from TRBV7-8 and TRBJ2-1; D possibly corresponds to TRBD2 (6 bases). Germline lookup yields CDR1 SGHVS and CDR2 FQNEAQ. The CDR3 contains 14 residues. V lost 4 bases and J lost 7, with 14 bases in between. CDR3 sequence (DNA): TGTGCCAGCAGCTCTAGACTAGTACAGAATGAGCAGTTCTTC. Amino acids: CASSSRLVQNEQFF.

Comment on this clonotype: Lacking the conserved final phenylalanine or tryptophan, this CDR3 likely reflects a read error. This chain connects TRBV6-1 to TRBJ1-1; 7 bases map to TRBD1. The CDR3 is made up of 13 amino acids. V lost 2 bases to trimming and J lost 7 bases; unmatched junction nucleotides: 4. Germline-derived CDR1 and CDR2 are MNHNS and SASEGT. CDR3 region: CASSESDRREAFL. The CDR3 DNA sequence: TGTGCCAGCAGTGAATCGGACAGGCGTGAAGCTTTCCTT.

The V gene is TRBV12-3 or TRBV12-4, the J gene TRBJ2-2, with TRBD1 matching 7 bases. V lost 2 bases and J lost 3; bases outside the gene matches: 9. The CDR3 loop spans 17 amino acids. CDR3 bases: TGTGCCAGCAGTTTATACCTAACCGGGACAGACACCGGGGAGCTGTTTTTT. Protein product: CASSLYLTGTDTGELFF.

This clonotype was detected a few times. The V and J genes are TRBV28 and TRBJ2-5; 8 bases align to TRBD1. Germline CDR1 reads MDHEN; CDR2 reads SYDVKM. After removal of 6 bases from V and 10 bases from J, the junction contained 7 bases not matched to a gene. The CDR3 covers 12 residues. The CDR3 reads CASSRTGRIQYF. The CDR3 DNA reads as TGTGCCAGCAGCAGGACAGGGAGGATCCAGTACTTC.

This clonotype was recorded many times. This chain links TRBV6-1 with TRBJ2-5, with a weak D call TRBD2 (6 bases). V gave up 1 base and J gave up 1 base, with 10 bases separating them. Germline loops: CDR1 MNHNS, CDR2 SASEGT. The CDR3 runs to 15 residues. The CDR3 loop is CASSEEAGLQETQYF. The CDR3 DNA sequence: TGTGCCAGCAGTGAAGAGGCGGGACTCCAAGAGACCCAGTACTTC.

This clonotype was counted at least ten times. The chain couples TRBV27 to TRBJ1-1; D is undetermined. The CDR3 extends over 13 amino acids. V was shortened by 2 bases and J by 3 bases, with 7 bases between the two germline ends. Germline V gene data show CDR1 as MNHEY and CDR2 as SMNVEV (reference sequence). The CDR3 region has the DNA TGTGCCAGCAGTTTAAAGGGCTACACTGAAGCTTTCTTT. Protein: CASSLKGYTEAFF.

The chain carries TRBV6-5 and TRBJ2-5; no definite D call. Germline values: CDR1 MNHEY, CDR2 SVGAGI. Trimming took off 0 bases at V and 2 bases at J, with 10 bases between the two ends. The CDR3 consists of 15 residues. The chain's CDR3 is CASSYSKLAQETQYF. The DNA of the CDR3 is TGTGCCAGCAGTTACTCGAAGCTGGCGCAAGAGACCCAGTACTTC.

V and J are TRBV12-3 or TRBV12-4 and TRBJ1-1; 10 bases agree with TRBD1. The ends lost 6 bases at V and 1 base at J; junction bases unmatched: 5. The CDR3 has 15 amino acids. The CDR3, as DNA: TGTGCCAGCAGCCACCGGACAGGGGGGAACACTGAAGCTTTCTTT. It codes for CASSHRTGGNTEAFF.

This clonotype was detected many times. The rearrangement links TRBV2 to TRBJ2-5; a possible D gene is TRBD2 (7 bases). Germline loops: CDR1 SNHLY, CDR2 FYNNEI. The CDR3 is made up of 14 amino acids. Trimming pared 5 bases from V and 5 bases from J, leaving 15 bases between. The CDR3 loop is CASSIPGGLETQYF. The CDR3 DNA reads TGTGCCAGCAGTATCCCGGGGGGCTTGGAGACCCAGTACTTC. The entire variable domain, with the rest obtained from reference TRBV2 and TRBJ2-5, is as follows: EPEVTQTPSHQVTQMGQEVILRCVPISNHLYFYWYRQILGQKVEFLVSFYNNEISEKSEIFDDQFSVERPDGSNFTLKIRSTKLEDSAMYFCASSIPGGLETQYFGPGTRLLVL.

This clonotype appeared many times. CDR3 bases: TGTGCCAGCAGCTTGACAGGCGACTGGTACGAGCAGTACTTC. This gives the protein CASSLTGDWYEQYF. The chain couples TRBV5-6 to TRBJ2-7, with a possible D match to TRBD1 (5 bases). Trimming removed 1 base from V and 4 bases from J, with 12 bases in between. The germline V gene has CDR1 SGHDT and CDR2 YYEEEE. The CDR3 is 14 residues long.

This clonotype was detected ten times or more. This sequence joins TRBV18 and TRBJ2-5; no reliable D call. The CDR3 sequence is 15 residues long. Germline CDR1 reads KGHSH; CDR2 reads LQKENI. Trimming shortened V by 6 bases and J by 1 base, and 15 bases separated the two germline ends. The CDR3 reads CASSTFATPQETQYF. In DNA form, the CDR3 reads TGTGCCAGCTCGACCTTCGCTACTCCCCAAGAGACCCAGTACTTC.

Ten or more counts support this clonotype. This rearrangement joins TRBV19 to TRBJ2-7; D ambiguous. V was clipped by 5 bases and J by 3 bases, with 14 bases between them. CDR1 is LNHDA and CDR2 is SQIVND in the germline V gene (reference sequence). This CDR3 is built from 14 residues. CDR3 nucleotide sequence: TGTGCCAGTAGTCCAGGACGCCTACTCTACGAGCAGTACTTC. Translating gives CASSPGRLLYEQYF.

This clonotype was detected ten times or more. This sequence joins TRBV10-3 and TRBJ1-5; D unresolved. Between the trimmed V and J ends, which lost 0 bases and 9 bases, there was a span of 15 bases. The germline V gene has CDR1 ENHRY and CDR2 SYGVKD. The CDR3 has 15 residues. The CDR3, as DNA: TGTGCCATCAGTGAGTCGGGGAGCCAGTTGATGCCCCAGCATTTT. This sequence encodes CAISESGSQLMPQHF.

This clonotype has at least ten counts. CDR3 nucleotides: TGTGCCAGCAGCCTCGAACTAGCGGGAAGCTCCTACGAGCAGTACTTC. The encoded protein is CASSLELAGSSYEQYF. The chain links TRBV4-2 to TRBJ2-7; 10 bases are shared with TRBD2. The CDR3 has 16 amino acids. V lost 4 bases to trimming and J lost 0 bases; unmatched junction nucleotides: 6. Per the germline V gene, CDR1 is LGHNA and CDR2 is YNFKEQ.

This clonotype was counted many times. The chain links TRBV9 to TRBJ1-5; 7 bases align to TRBD1. Per germline, CDR1 SGDLS and CDR2 YYNGEE. The CDR3 totals 14 residues. With 4 bases clipped from V and 3 bases from J, the junction kept 4 bases outside the gene matches. The CDR3, as DNA: TGTGCCAGCAGCCCTGGACAGGACAATCAGCCCCAGCATTTT. It codes for CASSPGQDNQPQHF.

V and J are TRBV19 and TRBJ1-1; perhaps TRBD1 as D (6 bases). Germline V gene sequence: CDR1 LNHDA, CDR2 SQIVND (reference sequence). The CDR3 has 15 amino acids. V lost 7 bases and J 0 bases, leaving 15 bases between the germline ends. The CDR3 bases are TGTGCCAGTACCAGAGGACAGAGTATGAACACTGAAGCTTTCTTT. Amino acids: CASTRGQSMNTEAFF.

In its sample, this clonotype was seen many times. The rearrangement joins TRBV20-1 to TRBJ2-5; perhaps TRBD2 as D (5 bases). The CDR3 spans 14 residues. CDR1 and CDR2 (germline): DFQATT, SNEGSKA (reference sequence). The germline V and J ends were trimmed by 0 bases and 1 base, with 9 bases remaining between them. The CDR3 loop reads CSARDGLTQETQYF. For the CDR3, the DNA is TGCAGTGCTAGAGATGGACTTACCCAAGAGACCCAGTACTTC.

V usage is TRBV12-3 or TRBV12-4 and J usage is TRBJ2-7; D remains ambiguous. V shed 5 bases and J shed 0 bases, with 14 bases lying between them. CDR3 length equals 15 residues. CDR3 nucleotide sequence: TGTGCCAGCAGTCCAAGGCTGGTTAGCTCCTACGAGCAGTACTTC. Residues: CASSPRLVSSYEQYF.

This clonotype was picked up many times. The genes are TRBV19 and TRBJ2-2; D unresolved. V was clipped by 3 bases and J by 5 bases, with 10 bases between them. CDR1 is LNHDA, CDR2 SQIVND, per germline (reference sequence). The CDR3 runs 14 residues. CDR3 sequence reads: CASSIIASTGELFF. The CDR3 DNA reads as TGTGCCAGTAGTATTATTGCCTCGACCGGGGAGCTGTTTTTT.

This clonotype has ten or more counts. CDR3 sequence: CASSIKQGADGYTF. Here the CDR3 DNA reads TGTGCCAGTAGTATAAAACAGGGGGCTGATGGCTACACCTTC. The chain employs TRBV19 and TRBJ1-2; TRBD1 agrees at 9 bases. V shed 2 bases and J 6 bases; nucleotides not matched to a gene: 4. Germline assignment: CDR1 LNHDA and CDR2 SQIVND (reference sequence). This CDR3 spans 14 amino acids.

This clonotype has more than one count but fewer than ten. The rearrangement links TRBV7-9 to TRBJ1-1; TRBD1 is a possible D gene (6 bases). The germline V gene encodes CDR1 SEHNR and CDR2 FQNEAQ (reference sequence). Trimming shortened V by 5 bases and J by 7 bases, and 14 bases separated the two germline ends. The CDR3 has 13 amino acids. The CDR3 DNA reads as TGTGCCAGCAGCCATGGACAGTCCTTTGAAGCTTTCTTT. This encodes CASSHGQSFEAFF.

CDR3 DNA sequence: TGTGCCAGCAGCCGTTGGGGGGCTTCAGGTGTAGCTTTCTTT. Its translation is CASSRWGASGVAFF. This chain joins TRBV5-5 and TRBJ1-1; D is perhaps TRBD1 (6 bases). Per germline, CDR1 SGHKS and CDR2 YYEKEE (reference sequence). Trimming left V 4 bases short and J 10 bases short, with 20 bases between. The CDR3 extends over 14 amino acids.